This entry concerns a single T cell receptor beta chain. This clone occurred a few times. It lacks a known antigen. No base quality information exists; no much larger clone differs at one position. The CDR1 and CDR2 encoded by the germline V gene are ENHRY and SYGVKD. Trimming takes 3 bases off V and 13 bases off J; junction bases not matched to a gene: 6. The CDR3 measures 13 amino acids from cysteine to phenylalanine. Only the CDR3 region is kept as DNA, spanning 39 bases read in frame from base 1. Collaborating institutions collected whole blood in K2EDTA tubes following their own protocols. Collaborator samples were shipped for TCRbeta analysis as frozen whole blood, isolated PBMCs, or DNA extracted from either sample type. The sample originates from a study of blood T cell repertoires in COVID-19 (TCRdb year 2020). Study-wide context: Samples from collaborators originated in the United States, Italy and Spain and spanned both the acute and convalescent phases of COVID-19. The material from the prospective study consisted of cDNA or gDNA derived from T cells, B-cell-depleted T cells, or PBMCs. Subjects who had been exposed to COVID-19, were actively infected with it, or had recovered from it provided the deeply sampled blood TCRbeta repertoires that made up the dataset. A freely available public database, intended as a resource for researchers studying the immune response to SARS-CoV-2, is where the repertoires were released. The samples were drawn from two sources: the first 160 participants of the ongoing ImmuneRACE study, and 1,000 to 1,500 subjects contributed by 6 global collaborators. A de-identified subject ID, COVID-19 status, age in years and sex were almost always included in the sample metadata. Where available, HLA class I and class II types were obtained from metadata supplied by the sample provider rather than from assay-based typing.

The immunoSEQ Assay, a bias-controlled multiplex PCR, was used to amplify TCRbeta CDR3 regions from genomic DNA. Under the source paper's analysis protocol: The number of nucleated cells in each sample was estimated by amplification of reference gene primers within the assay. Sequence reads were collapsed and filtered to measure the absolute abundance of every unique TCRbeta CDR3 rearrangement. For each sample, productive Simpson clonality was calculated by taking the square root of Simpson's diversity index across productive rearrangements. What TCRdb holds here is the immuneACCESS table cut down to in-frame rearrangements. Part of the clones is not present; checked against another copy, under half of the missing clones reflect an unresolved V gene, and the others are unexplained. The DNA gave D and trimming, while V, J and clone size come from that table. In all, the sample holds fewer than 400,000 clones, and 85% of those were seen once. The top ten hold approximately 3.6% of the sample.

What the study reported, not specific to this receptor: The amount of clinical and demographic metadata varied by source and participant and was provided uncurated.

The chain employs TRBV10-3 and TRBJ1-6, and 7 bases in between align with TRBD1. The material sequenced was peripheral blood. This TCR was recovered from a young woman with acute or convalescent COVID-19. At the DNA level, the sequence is TGTGCCATCAGTGAATCGACAGGGAGGCCCCTCCACTTT. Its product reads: CAISESTGRPLHF.